Following are 24 T cell receptor beta chains from one sample sequenced in a study of cytomegalovirus exposure and HLA in healthy donors. Researchers ran the PCR with 60 Vbeta and 13 Jbeta primers. Assay: immunoSEQ multiplex PCR; the TCRdb copy retains only in-frame clones and omits some. The table lists some 110,000 clones. The sample consisted of PBMCs. These receptors all come from a young man in good health and CMV-seronegative.

The chain employs TRBV7-7 and TRBJ2-1, with 12 bases fitting TRBD2. This CDR3 comprises 12 residues. CDR1 and CDR2 from the germline V gene are SSHAT and FNYEAQ (reference sequence). The ends lost 11 bases at V and 8 bases at J; junction bases unmatched: 4. DNA for the CDR3: TGTGCCGTGGGACTAGCGGGCGATGAGCAGTTCTTC. Residues: CAVGLAGDEQFF.

This chain links TRBV7-3 with TRBJ2-2, with D maybe TRBD1 (5 bases). CDR3 size: 20 residues. The V end was cut by 1 base, the J end by 1 base, with 22 bases between. CDR1 SGHTA and CDR2 FQGTGA come from the germline V gene. The CDR3: CASSLRAPKGRQGNTGELFF. As DNA, the CDR3 is TGTGCCAGCAGCTTAAGGGCCCCTAAAGGGCGGCAGGGGAACACCGGGGAGCTGTTTTTT.

This chain links TRBV5-8 with TRBJ2-7, with 8 bases that match TRBD1. CDR3 length: 15 residues. Per the germline V gene, CDR1 is SGHTS and CDR2 is YDEGEE. The V gene end was trimmed by 4 bases and the J gene end by 8 bases; junction bases not matched to a gene: 14. DNA for the CDR3: TGTGCCAGCAGCACCGGGACAGGTCGTCCTACGAAGCAGTACTTC. This encodes CASSTGTGRPTKQYF.

This chain connects TRBV7-7 to TRBJ2-3; D is possibly TRBD2 (6 bases). V lost 5 bases to trimming and J lost 3 bases, with 15 bases between them. Germline V lookup: CDR1 SSHAT, CDR2 FNYEAQ (reference sequence). The CDR3 totals 15 residues. CDR3 amino acids: CASSPGTGRTDTQYF. DNA of the CDR3: TGTGCCAGCAGCCCCGGGACTGGCAGGACAGATACGCAGTATTTT.

The genes are TRBV6-5 and TRBJ1-1; 7 bases agree with TRBD1. This CDR3 has 15 residues. V was clipped by 10 bases and J by 4 bases; unmatched bases: 15. Germline lookup yields CDR1 MNHEY and CDR2 SVGAGI. In DNA form, the CDR3 reads TGTGCCACCCGACGACAGGGCGCTTTGGTCACTGAAGCTTTCTTT. This gives the protein CATRRQGALVTEAFF.

CDR3 nucleotide sequence: TGCACCAGCAGCCAAGTGGCAGGGGCTGGGCCTTCTTGGGACAATGAGCAGTTCTTC. The encoded protein is CTSSQVAGAGPSWDNEQFF. This rearrangement joins TRBV1 to TRBJ2-1; the D call in the table, TRBD1, was not verified against the DNA. TRBV1 is deemed a pseudogene. The CDR3 runs 19 residues.

V usage is TRBV18 and J usage is TRBJ2-4; D is perhaps TRBD2 (5 bases). This CDR3 spans 14 amino acids. Germline CDR1 reads KGHSH; CDR2 reads LQKENI. Trimming removed 1 base at V and 5 bases at J, with 9 bases between. CDR3 sequence reads: CASSPQRGQNIQYF. The DNA of the CDR3 is TGTGCCAGCTCACCACAACGGGGTCAAAACATTCAGTACTTC.

V gene TRBV5-4 combines with J gene TRBJ1-1; no clear D. Germline CDR1 SGHNT, CDR2 YYREEE (reference sequence). There are 14 residues in the CDR3. V was trimmed by 2 bases and J by 2 bases, leaving 10 bases between them. CDR3 DNA: TGTGCCAGCAGCTTTGTCGGGATTAACACTGAAGCTTTCTTT. Its protein is CASSFVGINTEAFF.

V is TRBV20-1 and J is TRBJ1-1; D might be TRBD1 (5 bases). CDR3 length equals 11 residues. The germline gives CDR1 DFQATT, CDR2 SNEGSKA (reference sequence). The CDR3 bases are TGCAGAGGGTCCCGGGGGACTGAAGCTTTCTTT. Amino acid sequence: CRGSRGTEAFF.

This chain uses TRBV18 with TRBJ2-3, with D hard to call. Trimming shortened V by 3 bases and J by 0 bases, and 13 bases separated the two germline ends. Germline lookup yields CDR1 KGHSH and CDR2 LQKENI. This CDR3 comprises 16 residues. CDR3 sequence: CASSPLNGKSTDTQYF. In DNA form, the CDR3 reads TGTGCCAGCTCACCCCTCAACGGTAAAAGCACAGATACGCAGTATTTT.

This sequence joins TRBV5-1 and TRBJ1-3, with a possible D match to TRBD1 (5 bases). Trimming stripped 0 bases from V and 4 bases from J, with 8 bases between. The CDR3 has 14 amino acids. The germline V gene has CDR1 SGHRS and CDR2 YFSETQ. The CDR3 DNA is TGCGCCAGCAGCTTGGAGGGGAACGGAAACACCATATATTTT. This codes for CASSLEGNGNTIYF.

J is TRBJ1-6 and V is TRBV6-6; unclear D gene. This CDR3 has 15 residues. Per germline, CDR1 MNHNY and CDR2 SVGAGI (reference sequence). Deletions cut 7 bases from V and 0 bases from J, with 10 bases between. CDR3 region: CASKVESSYNSPLHF. Written as DNA, the CDR3 is TGTGCCAGCAAAGTCGAGAGCTCCTATAATTCACCCCTCCACTTT.

The chain couples TRBV6-1 to TRBJ2-7, with D possibly being TRBD2 (6 bases). Germline V gives CDR1 MNHNS, CDR2 SASEGT. CDR3 size: 15 residues. V lost 0 bases to trimming and J lost 4 bases, with 13 bases between them. The CDR3 region has the DNA TGTGCCAGCAGTGAAGCGCTTAGGGAGGCGTACGAGCAGTACTTC. The encoded protein is CASSEALREAYEQYF.

This sequence joins TRBV5-1 and TRBJ2-6, with a possible D match to TRBD2 (5 bases). With 3 bases removed from V and 12 bases from J, the gap between germline ends came to 13 bases. The CDR3 is 13 residues long. The V gene's germline CDR1 is SGHRS and CDR2 YFSETQ. The CDR3, as DNA: TGCGCCAGCAGCTCCGAGGGCTCGGGCGTCCTGACTTTC. Its protein is CASSSEGSGVLTF. Complete variable domain (other parts from reference TRBV5-1 and TRBJ2-6): KAGVTQTPRYLIKTRGQQVTLSCSPISGHRSVSWYQQTPGQGLQFLFEYFSETQRNKGNFPGRFSGRQFSNSRSEMNVSTLELGDSALYLCASSSEGSGVLTFGAGSRLTVL.

The CDR3 bases are TGTGCCAGTAGTGGCTATGGACAGGGCGCGCAGTATTTT. This codes for CASSGYGQGAQYF. The chain carries TRBV19 and TRBJ2-3, with 8 bases aligning to TRBD1. Germline CDR1 and CDR2: LNHDA and SQIVND (reference sequence). Unmatched junction bases numbered 8, after V lost 5 bases and J lost 10 bases. The CDR3 length is 13 residues.

The rearrangement uses TRBV28 and TRBJ1-2; TRBD1 is a possible D gene (6 bases). The CDR3 is 15 residues long. V was clipped by 6 bases and J by 2 bases, with 16 bases between them. Germline V gene sequence: CDR1 MDHEN, CDR2 SYDVKM. In DNA, the CDR3 is TGTGCCAGCAGCCCTCGACAGGAGGTAAACTATGGCTACACCTTC. Encoded protein: CASSPRQEVNYGYTF.

The chain couples TRBV14 to TRBJ1-2; the D is unclear. The CDR3 runs to 13 residues. Germline CDR1 and CDR2: SGHDN and FVKESK. V shed 6 bases and J shed 0 bases, with 8 bases lying between them. The CDR3 sequence is CASSLTPNYGYTF. Written as DNA, the CDR3 is TGTGCCAGCAGTCTGACACCTAACTATGGCTACACCTTC.

V usage is TRBV30 and J usage is TRBJ2-3, with TRBD2 matching 11 bases. The length of the CDR3 is 17 residues. J lost 2 bases, V lost 1 base, and 8 bases had no gene match. CDR1 and CDR2 (germline): GTSNPN, SVGIG (reference sequence). The CDR3 protein is CAWSARRTSGSTDTQYF. As DNA, the CDR3 is TGTGCCTGGAGTGCCCGCCGGACTAGCGGGTCCACAGATACGCAGTATTTT.

The chain has TRBV27 and TRBJ2-7; weak D call: TRBD1 (5 bases). Germline assignment: CDR1 MNHEY and CDR2 SMNVEV (reference sequence). Between the trimmed V and J ends, which lost 6 bases and 12 bases, there was a span of 18 bases. The CDR3 covers 12 residues. The CDR3 sequence: CASSPDKGRLYF. As DNA, the CDR3 is TGTGCCAGCAGCCCGGACAAGGGAAGGTTGTACTTC.

V and J are TRBV30 and TRBJ2-3; TRBD2 aligns across 8 bases. Germline CDR1 is GTSNPN and CDR2 is SVGIG (reference sequence). With 4 bases clipped from V and 4 bases from J, the junction kept 10 bases outside the gene matches. This CDR3 contains 15 residues. In nucleotides, the CDR3 is TGTGCCTGGAACAATTTGATAGCGGGGCCAGATACGCAGTATTTT. The encoded protein is CAWNNLIAGPDTQYF.

The chain employs TRBV30 and TRBJ1-5; no firm D call. Germline V gives CDR1 GTSNPN, CDR2 SVGIG (reference sequence). Trimming took 3 bases from V and 7 from J, leaving 16 bases between them. This CDR3 spans 14 amino acids. The CDR3 nucleotides read TGTGCCTGGAGCCTGGGGAGGGCGGAACAGCCCCAGCATTTT. Translating gives CAWSLGRAEQPQHF. Full variable domain (rest looked up from reference TRBV30 and TRBJ1-5): SQTIHQWPATLVQPVGSPLSLECTVEGTSNPNLYWYRQAAGRGLQLLFYSVGIGQISSEVPQNLSASRPQDRQFILSSKKLLLSDSGFYLCAWSLGRAEQPQHFGDGTRLSIL.

V usage is TRBV6-5 and J usage is TRBJ1-6; D remains ambiguous. The CDR3 is 14 residues long. Germline values: CDR1 MNHEY, CDR2 SVGAGI. Trimming left V 0 bases short and J 6 bases short, with 6 bases between. The CDR3 region is CASSYSRLNSPLHF. The CDR3 coding sequence is TGTGCCAGCAGTTACTCCCGTCTTAATTCACCCCTCCACTTT.

This chain joins TRBV19 and TRBJ2-1, with 12 bases fitting TRBD1. The ends lost 9 bases at V and 7 bases at J; junction bases unmatched: 7. The CDR3 sequence is 14 residues long. Germline V gene lookup returns CDR1 LNHDA and CDR2 SQIVND (reference sequence). The CDR3, as DNA: TGTGCCAGCGGTGGGGACAGGGGGCTTAATGAGCAGTTCTTC. Translation gives CASGGDRGLNEQFF.

The CDR3 region is CASSPTGQGAIGELFF. In nucleotides, the CDR3 is TGTGCCAGCAGCCCAACGGGACAGGGGGCGATCGGGGAGCTGTTTTTT. The chain couples TRBV5-4 to TRBJ2-2; 12 bases are a match to TRBD1. The germline CDR1 and CDR2 sequences are SGHNT and YYREEE (reference sequence). Germline trimming cut 4 bases from V and 7 bases from J; bases unmatched to any gene: 8. The CDR3 spans 16 residues.